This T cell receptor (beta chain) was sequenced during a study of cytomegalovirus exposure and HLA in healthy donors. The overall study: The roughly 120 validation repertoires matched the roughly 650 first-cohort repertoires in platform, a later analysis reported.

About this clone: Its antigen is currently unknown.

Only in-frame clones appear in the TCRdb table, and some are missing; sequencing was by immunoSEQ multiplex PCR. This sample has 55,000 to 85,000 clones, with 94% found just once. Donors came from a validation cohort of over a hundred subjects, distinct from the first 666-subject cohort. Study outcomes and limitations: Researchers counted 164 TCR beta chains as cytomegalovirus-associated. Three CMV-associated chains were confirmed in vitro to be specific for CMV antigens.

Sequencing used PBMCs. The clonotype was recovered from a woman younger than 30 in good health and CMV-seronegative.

Here the CDR3 DNA reads TGTGCCAGTAGTATGGCTAGCGGGAATTACAATGAGCAGTTCTTC. Translation: CASSMASGNYNEQFF. This chain connects TRBV19 to TRBJ2-1, with 9 bases aligning to TRBD2. The junction had 4 bases not matched to a gene; V was cut back by 3 bases and J by 4 bases. The CDR3 runs to 15 residues. Per the germline V gene, CDR1 is LNHDA and CDR2 is SQIVND (reference sequence). The full variable domain, with the rest looked up from reference TRBV19 and TRBJ2-1, is DGGITQSPKYLFRKEGQNVTLSCEQNLNHDAMYWYRQDPGQGLRLIYYSQIVNDFQKGDIAEGYSVSREKKESFPLTVTSAQKNPTAFYLCASSMASGNYNEQFFGPGTRLTVL.